These T cell receptor beta chains were read from a single sample in a study of regulatory T cells in long-lasting Graves disease. Each CDR3 protein is one row after TCRdb ran MiXCR on the multiplex PCR reads. The sample gives 600,000 to 850,000 distinct CDR3 sequences, about 30% of which show up once; around 40% is in the top ten. Source: peripheral blood mononuclear cells (PBMCs), taken when the disease was refractory, from a patient treated with antithyroid drugs. These receptors were taken from a female donor with Graves disease. CDR3s include the opening cysteine and the closing phenylalanine or tryptophan. A D gene is named only where the DNA matches it firmly. Clone size is given for some rows only: seen once, a few or many times, or a class if the clone is expanded.

j_call: TRBJ1-5; d_call: TRBD1; v_call: TRBV3-1; clone_size: NA; cdr3_aa: CASSRGQQDQPQHF; cdr3_nt: TGTGCCAGCAGCCGGGGACAGCAAGATCAGCCCCAGCATTTT
j_call: TRBJ2-7; d_call: TRBD2; v_call: TRBV3-1; clone_size: NA; cdr3_aa: CASSPRDYSYEQYF; cdr3_nt: TGTGCCAGCAGCCCTCGGGACTACTCATACGAGCAGTACTTC
j_call: TRBJ1-2; d_call: TRBD1; v_call: TRBV6-1; clone_size: NA; cdr3_aa: CAGCRDSYYGYTF; cdr3_nt: TGTGCCGGCTGCCGGGACAGCTACTATGGCTACACCTTC
j_call: TRBJ2-7; d_call: TRBD1; v_call: TRBV12-3/TRBV12-4; clone_size: NA; cdr3_aa: CASSPPQGATYEQYF; cdr3_nt: TGTGCCAGCAGTCCCCCCCAGGGGGCAACCTACGAGCAGTACTTC
j_call: TRBJ1-1; d_call: NA; v_call: TRBV6-1; clone_size: NA; cdr3_aa: CASSLYDRLNTEAFF; cdr3_nt: TGTGCCAGCAGTCTTTATGACAGGTTGAACACTGAAGCTTTCTTT
j_call: TRBJ1-2; d_call: TRBD1; v_call: TRBV5-1; clone_size: NA; cdr3_aa: CASSLKGTGGNGYTF; cdr3_nt: TGCGCCAGCAGCTTGAAGGGGACAGGGGGTAATGGCTACACCTTC
j_call: TRBJ2-5; d_call: TRBD1; v_call: TRBV3-1; clone_size: NA; cdr3_aa: CASSPRGRATATETQYF; cdr3_nt: TGTGCCAGCAGCCCCAGGGGGCGGGCAACGGCCACGGAGACCCAGTACTTC
j_call: TRBJ2-5; d_call: TRBD2; v_call: TRBV5-5; clone_size: NA; cdr3_aa: CASSSFLGTSGRKGETQYF; cdr3_nt: TGTGCCAGCAGCTCCTTTCTCGGGACTAGCGGGAGGAAGGGAGAGACCCAGTACTTC
j_call: TRBJ1-4; d_call: TRBD1; v_call: TRBV6-1; clone_size: many; cdr3_aa: CASRQDRARNEKLFF; cdr3_nt: TGTGCCAGCAGGCAGGACAGGGCGAGAAATGAAAAACTGTTTTTT
j_call: TRBJ2-6; d_call: NA; v_call: TRBV19; clone_size: NA; cdr3_aa: CASSIDYWGSGANVLTF; cdr3_nt: TGTGCCAGTAGTATAGATTACTGGGGCTCCGGGGCCAACGTCCTGACTTTC
j_call: TRBJ2-2; d_call: NA; v_call: TRBV6-5; clone_size: NA; cdr3_aa: CASSYSMAGVGTGELFF; cdr3_nt: TGTGCCAGCAGTTACTCGATGGCCGGGGTTGGGACCGGGGAGCTGTTTTTT
j_call: TRBJ1-1; d_call: TRBD1; v_call: TRBV28; clone_size: many; cdr3_aa: CASSLVVGTVLNTEAFF; cdr3_nt: TGTGCCAGCAGTTTGGTCGTTGGGACAGTCCTGAACACTGAAGCTTTCTTT
j_call: TRBJ1-4; d_call: NA; v_call: TRBV20-1; clone_size: few; cdr3_aa: CSAREEGWKLFF; cdr3_nt: TGCAGTGCTAGAGAGGAGGGATGGAAACTGTTTTTT
j_call: TRBJ1-1; d_call: TRBD1; v_call: TRBV29-1; clone_size: NA; cdr3_aa: CSVPTGGGNTEAFF; cdr3_nt: TGCAGCGTTCCCACAGGGGGAGGGAACACTGAAGCTTTCTTT
j_call: TRBJ2-7; d_call: NA; v_call: TRBV5-1; clone_size: many; cdr3_aa: CASSLMGSSYEQYF; cdr3_nt: TGCGCCAGCAGCTTGATGGGATCCTCCTACGAGCAGTACTTC
j_call: TRBJ1-4; d_call: NA; v_call: TRBV18; clone_size: few; cdr3_aa: CASSPRQREKLFF; cdr3_nt: TGTGCCAGCTCACCTCGACAGAGGGAAAAACTGTTTTTT
j_call: TRBJ2-7; d_call: TRBD1; v_call: TRBV6-1; clone_size: few; cdr3_aa: CASREQGASYEQYF; cdr3_nt: TGTGCCAGCAGGGAACAGGGGGCCTCCTACGAGCAGTACTTC
j_call: TRBJ1-2; d_call: NA; v_call: TRBV4-2; clone_size: NA; cdr3_aa: CASSQAASPDMGYTF; cdr3_nt: TGTGCCAGCAGCCAAGCTGCGTCTCCGGATATGGGCTACACCTTC